This T cell receptor beta chain was sequenced during a study of cytomegalovirus exposure and HLA in healthy donors. Primers for the PCR totalled 60 Vbeta and 13 Jbeta. Sequencing was performed with immunoSEQ multiplex PCR; in TCRdb, only in-frame clones are kept and a portion is missing. Of under 150,000 clones in the sample, 70% to 85% were seen once. The TCR comes from a boy aged 2 to 9 in good health and CMV-seronegative. Sequenced sample: PBMCs.

The CDR3 here is CAWSPGGSYNSPLHF. Here the CDR3 DNA reads TGTGCCTGGAGTCCAGGGGGCTCCTATAATTCACCCCTCCACTTT. This rearrangement joins TRBV30 to TRBJ1-6, with 7 nucleotides matching TRBD1. V lost 2 bases to trimming and J lost 0 bases; unmatched junction nucleotides: 1. Germline V gene data show CDR1 as GTSNPN and CDR2 as SVGIG (reference sequence). The CDR3 is 15 residues long.